This T cell receptor (beta chain) was found in a study of blood T cell repertoires in COVID-19. About the research overall: The cDNA or gDNA used as material had been derived from T cells, B-cell-depleted T cells, or PBMCs.

With 4 bases clipped from V and 5 bases from J, the junction kept 0 bases outside the gene matches. The CDR3 extends over 14 amino acids. Germline-derived CDR1 and CDR2 are SGHTA and FQGTGA. This table comes from immunoSEQ multiplex PCR, and its TCRdb copy is limited to in-frame clones, with some not included. The sample contains some 130,000 clones, about nine tenths of which appear only once. The sample was peripheral blood. The chain employs TRBV7-3 and TRBJ2-1; TRBD2 aligns across 12 bases. This receptor was taken from a man between 60 and 70 years old with COVID-19, enrolled during active disease. CDR3 protein: CASSSSGRDNEQFF. CDR3 nucleotides: TGTGCCAGCAGCTCTAGCGGGAGGGACAATGAGCAGTTCTTC.